A selection of T cell receptor beta chains follows, all from one sample in a study of blood T cell repertoires in COVID-19. Some clones are missing from TCRdb's copy, which holds only in-frame ones; the method was immunoSEQ multiplex PCR. The repertoire holds approximately 160,000 clones, with roughly 84% as singletons. The material sequenced was peripheral blood. The receptors originated from a woman aged 45-59 years in a cohort sampled during active or convalescent COVID-19. Each CDR3 is given with its conserved first and last residue. The D gene is left open where the match is weak. Part of the rows lack a size; the others show once, few, many or a class for expanded clones.

CDR3aa: CSAFTGEETQYF; CDR3nt: TGCAGCGCATTCACAGGGGAAGAGACCCAGTACTTC; j_gene: TRBJ2-5; d_gene: TRBD1; abundance: NA; v_gene: TRBV29-1
CDR3aa: CASSLQNEQYF; CDR3nt: TGCGCCAGCAGCTTGCAAAACGAGCAGTACTTC; j_gene: TRBJ2-7; d_gene: NA; abundance: NA; v_gene: TRBV5-1
CDR3aa: CAWSGGQTIVNSPLHF; CDR3nt: TGTGCCTGGAGCGGGGGGCAGACTATTGTTAATTCACCCCTCCACTTT; j_gene: TRBJ1-6; d_gene: NA; abundance: NA; v_gene: TRBV30
CDR3aa: CASRQAGGRSSGNTIYF; CDR3nt: TGTGCCAGCAGACAAGCTGGGGGCCGTAGCTCTGGAAACACCATATATTTT; j_gene: TRBJ1-3; d_gene: NA; abundance: NA; v_gene: TRBV7-2
CDR3aa: CASSQDGASGGRYNEQFF; CDR3nt: TGTGCCAGCAGCCAAGATGGGGCTAGCGGGGGGAGGTACAATGAGCAGTTCTTC; j_gene: TRBJ2-1; d_gene: TRBD2; abundance: NA; v_gene: TRBV3-1/TRBV3-2
CDR3aa: CAISSNRAMNTEAFF; CDR3nt: TGTGCCATCAGTTCTAACAGAGCCATGAACACTGAAGCTTTCTTT; j_gene: TRBJ1-1; d_gene: NA; abundance: NA; v_gene: TRBV10-3
CDR3aa: CAWSGQGNQPQHF; CDR3nt: TGTGCCTGGAGTGGGCAGGGCAATCAGCCCCAGCATTTT; j_gene: TRBJ1-5; d_gene: NA; abundance: once; v_gene: TRBV30
CDR3aa: CASSTGLGQEAFF; CDR3nt: TGTGCCAGTAGTACCGGCCTAGGACAGGAAGCTTTCTTT; j_gene: TRBJ1-1; d_gene: NA; abundance: NA; v_gene: TRBV19
CDR3aa: CASSPGQRDEKLFF; CDR3nt: TGTGCCAGCTCACCGGGACAGAGAGATGAAAAACTGTTTTTT; j_gene: TRBJ1-4; d_gene: TRBD1; abundance: NA; v_gene: TRBV18
CDR3aa: CATTADRANTEAFF; CDR3nt: TGTGCCACCACCGCGGACAGGGCGAACACTGAAGCTTTCTTT; j_gene: TRBJ1-1; d_gene: TRBD1; abundance: NA; v_gene: TRBV15
CDR3aa: CASSQVWAQGADSPLHF; CDR3nt: TGCGCCAGCAGCCAAGTGTGGGCACAGGGGGCTGATTCACCCCTCCACTTT; j_gene: TRBJ1-6; d_gene: TRBD1; abundance: NA; v_gene: TRBV4-1
CDR3aa: CASSPGQTSGANVLTF; CDR3nt: TGTGCCAGCAGCCCCGGACAGACCTCTGGCGCCAACGTCCTGACTTTC; j_gene: TRBJ2-6; d_gene: NA; abundance: NA; v_gene: TRBV7-3
CDR3aa: CAWNRDRVNTEAFF; CDR3nt: TGTGCCTGGAACAGGGACAGGGTGAACACTGAAGCTTTCTTT; j_gene: TRBJ1-1; d_gene: TRBD1; abundance: NA; v_gene: TRBV30
CDR3aa: CATSPGANVLTF; CDR3nt: TGTGCCACCTCTCCCGGGGCCAACGTCCTGACTTTC; j_gene: TRBJ2-6; d_gene: NA; abundance: NA; v_gene: TRBV27
CDR3aa: CASSLPPGSSYNEQFF; CDR3nt: TGCGCCAGCAGCTTGCCCCCCGGGAGCTCCTACAATGAGCAGTTCTTC; j_gene: TRBJ2-1; d_gene: NA; abundance: once; v_gene: TRBV5-1
CDR3aa: CASSDSAGGSTDTQYF; CDR3nt: TGTGCCAGCAGTGACTCAGCGGGGGGGAGCACAGATACGCAGTATTTT; j_gene: TRBJ2-3; d_gene: TRBD2; abundance: NA; v_gene: TRBV6-4
CDR3aa: CASSPAGDYEQYF; CDR3nt: TGTGCCAGCTCACCGGCAGGGGACTACGAGCAGTACTTC; j_gene: TRBJ2-7; d_gene: NA; abundance: once; v_gene: TRBV18
CDR3aa: CASSLTRSYEQYF; CDR3nt: TGTGCCAGCAGTTTGACTCGTTCCTACGAGCAGTACTTC; j_gene: TRBJ2-7; d_gene: NA; abundance: NA; v_gene: TRBV12-3/TRBV12-4
CDR3aa: CASSSTGGYGYTF; CDR3nt: TGCGCCAGCAGCTCGACAGGGGGATATGGCTACACCTTC; j_gene: TRBJ1-2; d_gene: TRBD1; abundance: NA; v_gene: TRBV5-1
CDR3aa: CAWSRTGLYSPLHF; CDR3nt: TGTGCCTGGAGTCGGACAGGGTTATATTCACCCCTCCACTTT; j_gene: TRBJ1-6; d_gene: TRBD1; abundance: NA; v_gene: TRBV30
CDR3aa: CASSERVAGAGGETQYF; CDR3nt: TGTGCCAGCAGTGAACGGGTAGCGGGGGCAGGAGGGGAGACCCAGTACTTC; j_gene: TRBJ2-5; d_gene: TRBD2; abundance: NA; v_gene: TRBV2
CDR3aa: CAWSVRRQLVGELFF; CDR3nt: TGTGCCTGGAGTGTACGTCGTCAGTTGGTCGGGGAGCTGTTTTTT; j_gene: TRBJ2-2; d_gene: NA; abundance: few; v_gene: TRBV30
CDR3aa: CASSLGGGHEQYF; CDR3nt: TGTGCCAGCAGCCTAGGAGGGGGCCACGAGCAGTACTTC; j_gene: TRBJ2-7; d_gene: NA; abundance: once; v_gene: TRBV11-3
CDR3aa: CASSFLDRRNEKLFF; CDR3nt: TGTGCCAGCAGCTTTTTGGACAGGAGGAATGAAAAACTGTTTTTT; j_gene: TRBJ1-4; d_gene: TRBD1; abundance: NA; v_gene: TRBV5-4
CDR3aa: CASSFGTGELFF; CDR3nt: TGTGCCAGCAGCTTCGGTACCGGGGAGCTGTTTTTT; j_gene: TRBJ2-2; d_gene: NA; abundance: NA; v_gene: TRBV5-5
CDR3aa: CASSPPSSDRGLFGEAFF; CDR3nt: TGTGCCAGCTCACCACCGAGTTCGGACAGGGGGCTTTTTGGTGAAGCTTTCTTT; j_gene: TRBJ1-1; d_gene: TRBD1; abundance: NA; v_gene: TRBV18
CDR3aa: CASSKGADRGTYEQYF; CDR3nt: TGTGCCAGCAGCAAGGGGGCGGACAGGGGGACCTACGAGCAGTACTTC; j_gene: TRBJ2-7; d_gene: TRBD1; abundance: NA; v_gene: TRBV7-9
CDR3aa: CASSQGDSYGYTF; CDR3nt: TGCGCCAGCAGCCAAGGTGACTCCTATGGCTACACCTTC; j_gene: TRBJ1-2; d_gene: NA; abundance: NA; v_gene: TRBV4-3
CDR3aa: CASSEQRGGIDTQYF; CDR3nt: TGTGCCAGCAGTGAGCAGCGGGGGGGCATTGATACGCAGTATTTT; j_gene: TRBJ2-3; d_gene: TRBD2; abundance: few; v_gene: TRBV6-4
CDR3aa: CASSRTGGADGYTF; CDR3nt: TGTGCCAGCAGCCGGACAGGGGGCGCGGATGGCTACACCTTC; j_gene: TRBJ1-2; d_gene: TRBD1; abundance: few; v_gene: TRBV7-9
CDR3aa: CASSLRGGSGAEAFF; CDR3nt: TGTGCCAGCAGCTTACGAGGGGGCTCAGGCGCTGAAGCTTTCTTT; j_gene: TRBJ1-1; d_gene: TRBD1; abundance: NA; v_gene: TRBV13
CDR3aa: CASSAGASGGVQETQYF; CDR3nt: TGTGCCAGCAGCGCGGGTGCTAGCGGGGGAGTACAAGAGACCCAGTACTTC; j_gene: TRBJ2-5; d_gene: TRBD2; abundance: NA; v_gene: TRBV9
CDR3aa: CASSQDLTGLALHF; CDR3nt: TGTGCCAGCAGCCAAGATCTAACAGGGCTGGCCCTCCACTTT; j_gene: TRBJ1-6; d_gene: NA; abundance: NA; v_gene: TRBV4-2
CDR3aa: CASRKPGQGNEKLFF; CDR3nt: TGCGCCAGCAGGAAACCGGGACAGGGCAATGAAAAACTGTTTTTT; j_gene: TRBJ1-4; d_gene: TRBD1; abundance: NA; v_gene: TRBV23-1
CDR3aa: CASSVEVTGGLYNEQFF; CDR3nt: TGTGCCAGCAGCGTAGAGGTGACGGGGGGCCTATACAATGAGCAGTTCTTC; j_gene: TRBJ2-1; d_gene: NA; abundance: once; v_gene: TRBV9
CDR3aa: CASSPGTSWRTGELFF; CDR3nt: TGTGCCAGCAGTCCCGGGACTAGTTGGCGTACCGGGGAGCTGTTTTTT; j_gene: TRBJ2-2; d_gene: TRBD2; abundance: NA; v_gene: TRBV7-9
CDR3aa: CASSGDRGEAFF; CDR3nt: TGCGCCAGCAGTGGGGACAGGGGGGAAGCTTTCTTT; j_gene: TRBJ1-1; d_gene: TRBD1; abundance: NA; v_gene: TRBV10-1
CDR3aa: CASSPGTLRLYGYTF; CDR3nt: TGTGCCAGCTCACCCGGTACTCTACGCCTCTATGGCTACACCTTC; j_gene: TRBJ1-2; d_gene: NA; abundance: NA; v_gene: TRBV18
CDR3aa: CASSQRTGGVETQYF; CDR3nt: TGTGCCAGCAGCCAGAGGACAGGGGGGGTGGAGACCCAGTACTTC; j_gene: TRBJ2-5; d_gene: TRBD1; abundance: NA; v_gene: TRBV5-8
CDR3aa: CAISDRTEGEKLFF; CDR3nt: TGTGCCATCAGTGATAGAACAGAAGGTGAAAAACTGTTTTTT; j_gene: TRBJ1-4; d_gene: NA; abundance: NA; v_gene: TRBV10-3
CDR3aa: CASSLETGDNSPLHF; CDR3nt: TGCGCCAGCAGCTTGGAGACAGGGGATAATTCACCCCTCCACTTT; j_gene: TRBJ1-6; d_gene: TRBD1; abundance: NA; v_gene: TRBV5-1
CDR3aa: CASSVLRGTDTQYF; CDR3nt: TGTGCCAGCAGTGTGTTAAGGGGGACAGATACGCAGTATTTT; j_gene: TRBJ2-3; d_gene: NA; abundance: few; v_gene: TRBV7-8
CDR3aa: CASSGHPDTGGLFF; CDR3nt: TGTGCCAGCAGCGGACACCCCGACACCGGGGGGCTGTTTTTT; j_gene: TRBJ2-2; d_gene: NA; abundance: NA; v_gene: TRBV9
CDR3aa: CAWSVRGSQTQYF; CDR3nt: TGTGCCTGGAGTGTAAGGGGCTCCCAGACCCAGTACTTC; j_gene: TRBJ2-5; d_gene: NA; abundance: NA; v_gene: TRBV30
CDR3aa: CASSIRLDMAGNTIYF; CDR3nt: TGTGCCAGTAGTATCCGATTGGACATGGCTGGGAACACCATATATTTT; j_gene: TRBJ1-3; d_gene: NA; abundance: NA; v_gene: TRBV19